A single sample is the source of the 14 T cell receptor beta chains below, sequenced in a study of breast tumors, draining lymph nodes, adjacent tissues. Samples came from axillary lymph nodes draining the breast cancer. Using its own MiXCR run on the multiplex PCR reads, TCRdb lists one record per CDR3 protein. The data contain around 250,000 distinct CDR3 sequences, less than 40% of them singletons. The sequencing input was axillary lymph node tissue. These receptor sequences come from a female donor with breast cancer. Some clones in this sample may be carry-over from other donors' samples.

The sample holds many counts of this clonotype. The gene calls are TRBV20-1 and TRBJ2-1; 7 bases map to TRBD2. The germline gives CDR1 DFQATT, CDR2 SNEGSKA (reference sequence). Losses at the gene ends were 4 bases for V and 10 bases for J; bases not matched to a gene: 13. The CDR3 spans 14 residues. CDR3 sequence: CSAIGGVRYREQFF. DNA of the CDR3: TGCAGTGCTATTGGGGGGGTTCGGTACAGGGAGCAGTTCTTC.

This clonotype was seen at least ten times. The chain links TRBV24-1 to TRBJ2-3, with D perhaps TRBD1 (6 bases). Germline values: CDR1 KGHDR, CDR2 SFDVKD. This CDR3 is 15 amino acids long. The V end was cut by 3 bases, the J end by 1 base, with 10 bases between. CDR3 sequence (DNA): TGTGCCACCAGTGATAGCTCAGGGGGCACAGATACGCAGTATTTT. Amino acids: CATSDSSGGTDTQYF.

Ten or more counts support this clonotype. The V call is TRBV19, the J call TRBJ1-2; TRBD1 might be the D (6 bases). V was cut by 7 bases and J by 2 bases, with 8 bases left in between. The germline CDR1 and CDR2 sequences are LNHDA and SQIVND (reference sequence). The CDR3 extends over 12 amino acids. CDR3 bases: TGTGCCAGTACCGGGACAAACTATGGCTACACCTTC. It is translated as CASTGTNYGYTF.

In this sample, this clonotype turned up many times. The CDR3 is CASSISQSLQPQHF. For the CDR3, the DNA is TGTGCCAGTAGTATATCACAATCCCTTCAGCCCCAGCATTTT. J is TRBJ1-5 and V is TRBV19; D remains unclear. Per the germline V gene, CDR1 is LNHDA and CDR2 is SQIVND (reference sequence). The CDR3 is 14 amino acids. Trimming took 2 bases from V and 6 from J, leaving 11 bases between them.

This clonotype was observed many times. V and J are TRBV2 and TRBJ2-3, with a weak D call TRBD1 (5 bases). V shed 7 bases and J shed 2 bases, with 10 bases lying between them. This CDR3 is built from 13 residues. Germline assignment: CDR1 SNHLY and CDR2 FYNNEI. The CDR3 region is CASIGQLTDTQYF. The CDR3 nucleotides read TGTGCCAGCATTGGACAACTCACAGATACGCAGTATTTT. Based on the CDR3 plus reference TRBV2 and TRBJ2-3, the full variable domain is EPEVTQTPSHQVTQMGQEVILRCVPISNHLYFYWYRQILGQKVEFLVSFYNNEISEKSEIFDDQFSVERPDGSNFTLKIRSTKLEDSAMYFCASIGQLTDTQYFGPGTRLTVL.

With regard to this clonotype: One base away lies a much larger clone, so this may be a sequencing read error. The rearrangement links TRBV5-6 to TRBJ1-2, with D uncertain. Looked up from germline, CDR1 is SGHDT and CDR2 is YYEEEE. This CDR3 has 13 residues. Written as DNA, the CDR3 is TGTGTCAGCAGCTTGCGGCGGAACTATGGCTACACCTTC. Translation: CVSSLRRNYGYTF.

The count of this clonotype is one. The chain employs TRBV12-5 and TRBJ1-1; D is possibly TRBD1 (5 bases). Per the germline V gene, CDR1 is LGHNT and CDR2 is FRNRAP. V shed 5 bases and J shed 12 bases, with 22 bases lying between them. The CDR3 length is 14 residues. CDR3 bases: TGTGCTAGTGGTCGCGGGGATACACCGGGACGAACTTTCTTT. This translates into CASGRGDTPGRTFF.

The table lists this clonotype with many counts. This sequence joins TRBV19 and TRBJ1-5; D uncertain. V gave up 10 bases and J gave up 6 bases, with 22 bases separating them. The CDR3 runs to 15 residues. In germline, CDR1 is LNHDA, CDR2 SQIVND (reference sequence). The CDR3 protein is CATSAPVEWGQPQHF. CDR3 DNA sequence: TGTGCCACGTCGGCGCCAGTAGAATGGGGTCAGCCCCAGCATTTT. The full variable domain, with the rest looked up from reference TRBV19 and TRBJ1-5, is DGGITQSPKYLFRKEGQNVTLSCEQNLNHDAMYWYRQDPGQGLRLIYYSQIVNDFQKGDIAEGYSVSREKKESFPLTVTSAQKNPTAFYLCATSAPVEWGQPQHFGDGTRLSIL.

This clonotype was seen a single time. Germline and junction disagree at one end, which may indicate a read error. The gene calls are TRBV4-3 and TRBJ2-6, with 8 bases aligning to TRBD2. CDR3 length: 15 residues. Germline-derived CDR1 and CDR2 are LGHNA and YSLEER. In nucleotides, the CDR3 is TGCGCCAGCAGCCAAGATCCAGCGGGGGACAACGTCCTGACTTTC. Translation: CASSQDPAGDNVLTF.

This clonotype was counted between two and nine times. The chain couples TRBV12-3 or TRBV12-4 to TRBJ2-1, with 14 bases that match TRBD2. V lost 5 bases and J lost 6; bases outside the gene matches: 15. The CDR3 sequence is 19 residues long. The CDR3: CASSPGLAGDWREGNEQFF. For the CDR3, the DNA is TGTGCCAGCAGTCCGGGACTAGCGGGAGATTGGAGGGAGGGCAATGAGCAGTTCTTC.

The chain joins TRBV6-5 to TRBJ2-7; 9 nucleotides align to TRBD2. Per germline, CDR1 MNHEY and CDR2 SVGAGI. The CDR3 sequence is 15 residues long. Trimming took 5 bases from V and 2 from J; bases not matched to a gene: 7. The CDR3 DNA reads TGTGCCAGCAGTCACCTCAGCGGGGGGCCCTACGAGCAGTACTTC. Translated, it gives CASSHLSGGPYEQYF.

This clonotype was observed a few times. A much larger clone differs from this one at a single base, so this may be a read error. The CDR3 spells CSAAGVELEPEQYF. Written as DNA, the CDR3 is TGCAGTGCGGCGGGGGTCGAGTTAGAGCCCGAGCAGTACTTC. The chain joins TRBV20-1 to TRBJ2-7, with 7 bases fitting TRBD2. V trimming: 6 bases; J trimming: 6 bases; junction bases outside the gene matches: 14. Germline CDR1 is DFQATT and CDR2 is SNEGSKA (reference sequence). There are 14 residues in the CDR3.

This clonotype was detected only a few times. The J gene is TRBJ2-1, the V gene TRBV18; D remains ambiguous. The ends were cut back, 6 bases at V and 0 bases at J, with 12 bases in the middle. Germline loops: CDR1 KGHSH, CDR2 LQKENI. The CDR3 is 15 amino acids. CDR3 sequence reads: CASSRPSDSYNEQFF. CDR3 bases: TGTGCCAGCTCTCGACCTAGTGACTCCTACAATGAGCAGTTCTTC.

This clonotype was seen repeatedly, ten times or more. The chain uses TRBV5-1 and TRBJ1-2; no definite D call. This CDR3 comprises 15 residues. Germline-derived CDR1 and CDR2 are SGHRS and YFSETQ. V lost 9 bases and J 7 bases, leaving 25 bases between the germline ends. The CDR3 sequence is CATRPPGEFDGGYTF. The CDR3 DNA reads as TGCGCCACCAGACCACCCGGGGAGTTTGACGGTGGCTACACCTTC.